This T cell receptor beta chain was documented in a study of T cell responses to AZD1222 COVID-19 vaccine. The germline V and J ends were trimmed by 5 bases and 1 base, with 12 bases remaining between them. The CDR3 is 15 residues long. Germline CDR1 is MNHNY and CDR2 is SVGAGI (reference sequence). A word on this clone: The antigen remains unidentified.

Second doses were pooled across both intervals (about 4 or about 12 weeks). Clones were sequenced by immunoSEQ multiplex PCR, and TCRdb holds only the in-frame ones, with some missing. The table includes around 60,000 clones, around 80% detected once. General observations from the study: It should be noted that donors were predominantly white British and more often female, and clonal diversity was possibly underestimated. Spike-specific TCR breadth and depth both grew after two AZD1222 doses.

Source: peripheral blood, taken 28 days after the second AZD1222 dose. The clonotype was recovered from an adult who received the AZD1222 COVID-19 vaccine. The chain recombines TRBV6-6 with TRBJ2-1; a weak D match, TRBD2 (6 bases). The chain's CDR3 is CASSLERASYNEQFF. The CDR3 bases are TGTGCCAGCAGTCTGGAGCGGGCGTCCTACAATGAGCAGTTCTTC.